This T cell receptor beta chain was captured by sequencing in a study of shared clonotypes between healthy human individuals. Study summary: Each donor's CD4 naive and CD4 memory cells filled three plates apiece, CD8 naive two, and CD8 memory one.

Each donor was a Caucasian adult residing in Nashville, Tennessee. Clones were sequenced by immunoSEQ multiplex PCR, and TCRdb holds only the in-frame ones, with some missing. This sample has about 1 million clones, with approximately 68% found just once. This clone is a singleton in its sample. The CDR3 has 15 amino acids. Germline CDR1 is SQVTM and CDR2 is ANQGSEA. Trimming pared 4 bases from V and 0 bases from J, leaving 14 bases between. This clonotype was sampled from a man younger than 30 in good health. Sequenced: memory CD4+ T cells sorted from blood. Noted subset: CD45RA-negative fraction. The rearrangement uses TRBV29-1 and TRBJ2-3, with D perhaps matching TRBD2 (5 bases). The CDR3 DNA follows: TGCAGCGTTGCCGGAGGTATGTTGAGCACAGATACGCAGTATTTT. This sequence encodes CSVAGGMLSTDTQYF.